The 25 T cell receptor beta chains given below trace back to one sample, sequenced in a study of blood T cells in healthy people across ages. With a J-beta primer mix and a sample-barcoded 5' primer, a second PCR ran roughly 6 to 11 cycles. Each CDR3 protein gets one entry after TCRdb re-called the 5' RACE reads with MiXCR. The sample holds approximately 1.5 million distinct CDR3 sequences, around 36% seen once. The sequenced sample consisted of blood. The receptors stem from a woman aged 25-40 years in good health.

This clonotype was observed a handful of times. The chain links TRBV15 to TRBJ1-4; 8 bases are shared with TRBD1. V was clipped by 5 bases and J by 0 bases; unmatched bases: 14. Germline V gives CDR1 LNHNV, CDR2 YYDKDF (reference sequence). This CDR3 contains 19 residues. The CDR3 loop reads CATSDITGTGLSTNEKLFF. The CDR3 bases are TGTGCCACCAGCGACATAACGGGGACAGGCCTTTCAACTAATGAAAAACTGTTTTTT.

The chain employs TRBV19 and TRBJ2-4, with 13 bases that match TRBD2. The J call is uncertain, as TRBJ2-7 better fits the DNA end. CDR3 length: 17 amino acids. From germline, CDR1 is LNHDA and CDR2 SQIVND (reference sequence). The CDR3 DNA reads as TGTGCCAGTAGAGGGACTAGCGGGAACCTCTTTGGCTACGAGCAGTACTTC. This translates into CASRGTSGNLFGYEQYF.

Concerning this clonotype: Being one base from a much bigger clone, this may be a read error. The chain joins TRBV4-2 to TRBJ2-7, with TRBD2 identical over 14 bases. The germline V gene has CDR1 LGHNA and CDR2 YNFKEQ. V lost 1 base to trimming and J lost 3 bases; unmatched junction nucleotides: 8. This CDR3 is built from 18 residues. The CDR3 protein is CASSQGTSGGTSCYEQYF. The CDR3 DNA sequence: TGTGCCAGCAGCCAAGGGACTAGCGGGGGGACCTCCTGCTACGAGCAGTACTTC.

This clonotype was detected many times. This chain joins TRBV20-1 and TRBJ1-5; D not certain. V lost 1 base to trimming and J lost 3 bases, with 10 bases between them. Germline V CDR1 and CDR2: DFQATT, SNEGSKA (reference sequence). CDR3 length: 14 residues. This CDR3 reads CSARGGANNQPQHF. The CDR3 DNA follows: TGCAGTGCTAGAGGGGGTGCTAACAATCAGCCCCAGCATTTT.

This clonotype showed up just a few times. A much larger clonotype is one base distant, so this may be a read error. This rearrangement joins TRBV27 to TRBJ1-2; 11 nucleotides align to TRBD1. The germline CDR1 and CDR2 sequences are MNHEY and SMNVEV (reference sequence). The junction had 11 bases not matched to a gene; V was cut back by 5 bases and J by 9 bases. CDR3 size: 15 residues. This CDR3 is CASSPRTGGGYSYTF. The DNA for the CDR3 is TGTGCCAGCAGTCCTCGGACAGGGGGCGGGTATAGCTACACCTTC.

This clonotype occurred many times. The CDR3 here is CASSGPGIRKEETQYF. The CDR3 DNA is TGTGCCAGCAGTGGGCCCGGAATTCGGAAAGAAGAGACCCAGTACTTC. V is TRBV12-3 or TRBV12-4 and J is TRBJ2-5; no reliable D call. This CDR3 spans 16 amino acids. V was clipped by 5 bases and J by 3 bases, with 19 bases between them.

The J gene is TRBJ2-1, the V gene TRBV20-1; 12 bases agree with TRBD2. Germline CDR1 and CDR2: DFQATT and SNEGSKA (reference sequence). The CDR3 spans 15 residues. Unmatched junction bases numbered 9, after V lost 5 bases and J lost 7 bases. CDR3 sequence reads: CSAFPGTSGRNEQFF. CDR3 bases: TGCAGTGCTTTCCCCGGGACTAGCGGGCGAAATGAGCAGTTCTTC.

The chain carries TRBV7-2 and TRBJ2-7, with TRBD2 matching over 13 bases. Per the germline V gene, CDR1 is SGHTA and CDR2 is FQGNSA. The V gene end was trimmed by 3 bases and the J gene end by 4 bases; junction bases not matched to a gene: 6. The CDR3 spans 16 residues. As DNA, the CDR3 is TGTGCCAGCAGCTTCCTACTAGCGGGGGGGCTTTACGAGCAGTACTTC. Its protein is CASSFLLAGGLYEQYF.

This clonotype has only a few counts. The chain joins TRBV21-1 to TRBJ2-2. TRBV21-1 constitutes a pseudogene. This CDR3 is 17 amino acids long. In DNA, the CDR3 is TGTGCCAGCAGCAAACACGACATCGGAACGAACACCGGGGAGCTGTTTTTT. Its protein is CASSKHDIGTNTGELFF.

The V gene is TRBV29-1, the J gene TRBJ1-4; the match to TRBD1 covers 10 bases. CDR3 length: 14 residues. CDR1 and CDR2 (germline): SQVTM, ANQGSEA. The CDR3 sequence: CNVTGTGAEEKLFF. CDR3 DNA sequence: TGCAACGTAACCGGGACAGGGGCGGAAGAAAAACTGTTTTTT.

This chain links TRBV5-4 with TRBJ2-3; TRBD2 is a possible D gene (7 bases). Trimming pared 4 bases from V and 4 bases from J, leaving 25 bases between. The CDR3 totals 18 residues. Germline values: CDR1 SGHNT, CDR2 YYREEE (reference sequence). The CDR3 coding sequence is TGTGCCAGCAGCCGGGCTAGGGGGAGGGAGGGCCCGGCAGATACGCAGTATTTT. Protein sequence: CASSRARGREGPADTQYF.

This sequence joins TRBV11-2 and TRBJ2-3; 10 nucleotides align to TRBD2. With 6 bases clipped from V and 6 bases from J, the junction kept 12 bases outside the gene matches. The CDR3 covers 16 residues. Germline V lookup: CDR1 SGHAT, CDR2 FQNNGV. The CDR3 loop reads CASSQGRLAGADTQYF. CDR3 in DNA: TGTGCCAGCAGTCAAGGGCGGCTAGCGGGAGCGGATACGCAGTATTTT.

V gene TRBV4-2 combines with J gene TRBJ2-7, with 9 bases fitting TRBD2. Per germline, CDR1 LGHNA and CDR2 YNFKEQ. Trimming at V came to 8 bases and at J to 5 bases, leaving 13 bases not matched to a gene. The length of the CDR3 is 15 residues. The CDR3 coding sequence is TGTGCCAGCTCCCCGGCGGGGGGGCACCCGAACGAGCAGTACTTC. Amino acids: CASSPAGGHPNEQYF.

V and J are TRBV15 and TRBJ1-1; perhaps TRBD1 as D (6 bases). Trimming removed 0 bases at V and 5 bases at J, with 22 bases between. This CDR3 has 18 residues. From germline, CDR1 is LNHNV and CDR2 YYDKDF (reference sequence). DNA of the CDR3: TGTGCCACCAGCAGAGATGGGTACGGGGGCGGACGTCGGACTGAAGCTTTCTTT. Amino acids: CATSRDGYGGGRRTEAFF.

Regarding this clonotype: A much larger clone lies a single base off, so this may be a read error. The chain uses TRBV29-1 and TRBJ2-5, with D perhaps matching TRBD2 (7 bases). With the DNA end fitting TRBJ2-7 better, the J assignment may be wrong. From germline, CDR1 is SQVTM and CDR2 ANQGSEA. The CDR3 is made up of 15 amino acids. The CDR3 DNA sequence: TGCAGCGTTGAAGGAGGACGGGGGGCTGAGTACGAGCAGTACTTC. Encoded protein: CSVEGGRGAEYEQYF.

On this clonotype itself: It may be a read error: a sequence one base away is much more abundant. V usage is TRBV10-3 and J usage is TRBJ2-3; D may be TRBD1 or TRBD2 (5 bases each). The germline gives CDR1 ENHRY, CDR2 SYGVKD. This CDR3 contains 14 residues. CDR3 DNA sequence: TGTGCGGCCCGCCCCCGACCTAGCACAGGTACGCAGTATTTT. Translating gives CAARPRPSTGTQYF.

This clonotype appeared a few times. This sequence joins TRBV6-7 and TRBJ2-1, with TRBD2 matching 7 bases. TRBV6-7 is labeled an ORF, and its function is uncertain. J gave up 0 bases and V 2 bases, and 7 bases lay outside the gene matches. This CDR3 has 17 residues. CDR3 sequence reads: CASSYLLAVCSYNEQFF. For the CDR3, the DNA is TGTGCCAGCAGTTACCTCCTAGCGGTTTGCTCCTACAATGAGCAGTTCTTC.

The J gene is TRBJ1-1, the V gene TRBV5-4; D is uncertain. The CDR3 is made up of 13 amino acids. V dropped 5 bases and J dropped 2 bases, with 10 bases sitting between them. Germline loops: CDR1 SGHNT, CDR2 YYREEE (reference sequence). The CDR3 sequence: CASRIAVNTEAFF. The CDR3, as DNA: TGTGCCAGCAGGATCGCGGTCAACACTGAAGCTTTCTTT. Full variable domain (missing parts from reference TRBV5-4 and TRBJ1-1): ETGVTQSPTHLIKTRGQQVTLRCSSQSGHNTVSWYQQALGQGPQFIFQYYREEENGRGNFPPRFSGLQFPNYSSELNVNALELDDSALYLCASRIAVNTEAFFGQGTRLTVV.

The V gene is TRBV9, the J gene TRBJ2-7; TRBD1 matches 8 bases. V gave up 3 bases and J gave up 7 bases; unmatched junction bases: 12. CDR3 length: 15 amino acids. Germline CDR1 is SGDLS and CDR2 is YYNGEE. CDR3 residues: CASSARGTGSSEQYF. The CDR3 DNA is TGTGCCAGCAGCGCCCGGGGGACAGGAAGTAGTGAGCAGTACTTC. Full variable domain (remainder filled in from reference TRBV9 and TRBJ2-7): DSGVTQTPKHLITATGQRVTLRCSPRSGDLSVYWYQQSLDQGLQFLIQYYNGEERAKGNILERFSAQQFPDLHSELNLSSLELGDSALYFCASSARGTGSSEQYFGPGTRLTVT.

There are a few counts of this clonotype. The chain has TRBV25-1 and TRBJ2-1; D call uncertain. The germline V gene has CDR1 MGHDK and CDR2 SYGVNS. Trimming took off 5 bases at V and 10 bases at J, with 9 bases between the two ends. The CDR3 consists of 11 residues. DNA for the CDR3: TGTGCCAGCAGTTTAACGTGGGAGCAGTTCTTC. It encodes CASSLTWEQFF. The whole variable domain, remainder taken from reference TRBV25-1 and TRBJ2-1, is EADIYQTPRYLVIGTGKKITLECSQTMGHDKMYWYQQDPGMELHLIHYSYGVNSTEKGDLSSESTVSRIRTEHFPLTLESARPSHTSQYLCASSLTWEQFFGPGTRLTVL.

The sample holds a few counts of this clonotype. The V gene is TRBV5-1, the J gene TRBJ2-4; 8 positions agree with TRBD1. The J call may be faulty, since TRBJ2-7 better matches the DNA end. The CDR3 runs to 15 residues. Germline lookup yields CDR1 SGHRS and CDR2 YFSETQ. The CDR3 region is CASSAYRQGPYEQYF. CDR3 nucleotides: TGCGCCAGCAGCGCCTACCGACAGGGGCCCTACGAGCAGTACTTC.

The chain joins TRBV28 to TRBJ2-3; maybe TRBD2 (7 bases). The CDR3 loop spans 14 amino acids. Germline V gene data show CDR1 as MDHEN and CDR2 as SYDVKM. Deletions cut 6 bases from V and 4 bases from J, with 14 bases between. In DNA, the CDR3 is TGTGCCAGCAGCTATGGCGGGGGCCCAGATACGCAGTATTTT. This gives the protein CASSYGGGPDTQYF.

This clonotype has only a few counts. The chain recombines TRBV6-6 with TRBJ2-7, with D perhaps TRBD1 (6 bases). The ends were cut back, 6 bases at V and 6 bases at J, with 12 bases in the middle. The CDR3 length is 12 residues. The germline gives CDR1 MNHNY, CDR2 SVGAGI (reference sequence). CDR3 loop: CASRKTGSEQYF. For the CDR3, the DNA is TGTGCCAGCAGGAAAACAGGGTCCGAGCAGTACTTC.

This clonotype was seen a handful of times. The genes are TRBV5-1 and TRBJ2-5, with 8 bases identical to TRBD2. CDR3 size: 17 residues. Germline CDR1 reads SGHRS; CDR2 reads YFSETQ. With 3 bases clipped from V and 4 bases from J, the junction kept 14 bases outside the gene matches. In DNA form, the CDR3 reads TGCGCCAGCAGCTCCCTGGGGAGCGGGGGCGCCGGAGAGACCCAGTACTTC. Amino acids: CASSSLGSGGAGETQYF.

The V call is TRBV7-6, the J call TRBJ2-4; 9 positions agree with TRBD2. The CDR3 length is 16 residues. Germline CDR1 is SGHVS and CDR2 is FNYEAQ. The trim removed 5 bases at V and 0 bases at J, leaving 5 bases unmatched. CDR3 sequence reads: CASSPSGGLAKNIQYF. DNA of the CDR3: TGTGCCAGCAGCCCCAGCGGGGGGCTAGCCAAAAACATTCAGTACTTC.